This T cell receptor beta chain was sequenced for a study of cytomegalovirus exposure and HLA in healthy donors. Overall study results and limits: The productive fraction for most TCR beta V segments was about 87% or about 30% in an earlier analysis. Rarity held for most TCR sequences, but there were some public TCRs that occurred in many donors.

Of note for this clone: Its antigen is currently unknown.

Vbeta (60) and Jbeta (13) primers were used in the PCR. Produced via immunoSEQ multiplex PCR; TCRdb's table is partial and in-frame only. The sample lists approximately 80,000 clones; 74% were seen once. Sequencing was carried out using PBMCs. The receptor was isolated from a man younger than 40 in good health and CMV-seropositive.

The CDR3 sequence: CASSVRSGDWDEQFF. CDR3 in DNA: TGTGCCAGCAGCGTACGAAGCGGCGATTGGGATGAGCAGTTCTTC. The chain links TRBV9 to TRBJ2-1; D perhaps matches TRBD2 (5 bases). Trimming removed 1 base at V and 8 bases at J, with 16 bases between. Per the germline V gene, CDR1 is SGDLS and CDR2 is YYNGEE. This CDR3 comprises 15 residues.